This TCR beta chain was observed in a study of T cells in women clearing cervical HPV infection. Overall study context: Women with histologically confirmed HPV16-related CIN3 or worse, 2 with invasive cancer, served as cases. Controls gave blood once infection was undetectable; cases at lesion identification.

For this clone: The antigen is undetermined. The read gets to within 3 residues of the CDR3 end, and the germline J gene fills in the rest.

General study results and limits: Associations may precede or follow infection; HPV-specific or memory T cells were not isolated.

Germline V lookup: CDR1 LNHDA, CDR2 SQIVND (reference sequence). With V trimmed by 1 base and J by 7 bases, 14 bases remained unmatched. The CDR3 runs 18 residues. The protocol was immunoSEQ multiplex PCR, while the TCRdb copy is restricted to in-frame clones and leaves out a portion. The specimen's table records 28,000 or so clones. The sequence was collected from a woman aged 18 to 69 with a cervical HPV16 infection that either progressed to CIN3+ or cleared (not recorded which). Sequenced material: blood buffy coat. The chain couples TRBV19 to TRBJ1-5; 9 positions match TRBD1. CDR3 DNA (partial): TGTGCCAGTAGTATAGGGGGATGGGACAGGGAAGGGGGACAGCCC. Its translation: CASSIGGWDREGGQP. The full-length CDR3 reads as CASSIGGWDREGGQPQHF.